Shown below are 20 T cell receptor beta chains from a single sample sequenced in a study of tumor-infiltrating lymphocytes in primary liver carcinoma. Synthesis of TCR beta cDNA was carried out from 450 to 650 ng total RNA with a constant-region primer. Libraries for TCR beta were built through three nested multiplex PCR rounds, which together made up a slightly modified ARM-PCR procedure. A C-beta reverse primer was combined with TRBV1-TRBV30 forward primers in the first two PCR rounds, and each round had roughly 11 cycles. TCRdb redid the calling of the multiplex PCR reads with MiXCR, one entry per CDR3 protein. The sample holds about 74,000 distinct CDR3 sequences; 55% to 75% are singletons and the top ten take around a quarter. From around 18-30 mg of unsorted bulk tissue, DNA and RNA were co-extracted together. The sample was liver tumor tissue from sampling region 4. As to subset: tumor region T4, right-lateral pole. All receptors derive from a middle-aged man with primary liver carcinoma and hepatitis B virus infection.

In regard to this clonotype: This may arise from a read error, as a much more abundant clone is one base away. The chain employs TRBV30 and TRBJ2-3, with D unclear. There are 15 residues in the CDR3. Germline CDR1 reads GTSNPN; CDR2 reads SVGIG (reference sequence). Trimming left V 8 bases short and J 4 bases short, with 22 bases between. The CDR3 DNA reads TGTGCCAGCCGGTCCCAGCTGGCGGAATCAGATACGCAGTATTTT. Its protein is CASRSQLAESDTQYF. Based on the CDR3 plus reference TRBV30 and TRBJ2-3, the full variable domain is SQTIHQWPATLVQPVGSPLSLECTVEGTSNPNLYWYRQAAGRGLQLLFYSVGIGQISSEVPQNLSASRPQDRQFILSSKKLLLSDSGFYLCASRSQLAESDTQYFGPGTRLTVL.

This clonotype was detected many times. The chain carries TRBV28 and TRBJ1-1, with TRBD1 as a possible D gene (6 bases). From germline, CDR1 is MDHEN and CDR2 SYDVKM. Trimming shortened V by 5 bases and J by 2 bases, and 18 bases separated the two germline ends. The CDR3 consists of 16 residues. The CDR3 nucleotides read TGTGCCAGCAGTAAGGGGGGCTGGACGGGTAACACTGAAGCTTTCTTT. This codes for CASSKGGWTGNTEAFF.

Of note for this clonotype: An end of the junction does not agree with germline; a read error may underlie this. The chain has TRBV6-6 and TRBJ1-1; TRBD1 agrees at 10 bases. The V gene's germline CDR1 is MNHNY and CDR2 SVGAGI (reference sequence). The CDR3 is 17 amino acids. CDR3 protein: CASGRMTGGNRNTEAFF. As DNA, the CDR3 is TGTGCCAGCGGCCGGATGACAGGGGGCAATAGAAACACTGAAGCTTTCTTC.

The chain links TRBV29-1 to TRBJ2-7, with D possibly TRBD2 on 5 matching bases. Germline CDR1 reads SQVTM; CDR2 reads ANQGSEA. There are 12 residues in the CDR3. The germline V and J ends were trimmed by 6 bases and 9 bases, with 18 bases remaining between them. CDR3: CSVGSIGKMQYF. Written as DNA, the CDR3 is TGCAGCGTAGGTTCTATCGGGAAAATGCAGTACTTC.

As regards this clonotype: A read error may produce the germline difference seen at one junction end. This CDR3 is CASSGPRTGLAGAVELFF. As DNA, the CDR3 is TGCGCCAGCAGTGGTCCGAGGACGGGACTAGCGGGAGCCGTGGAGCTGTTTTTT. This rearrangement joins TRBV25-1 to TRBJ2-2; 14 nucleotides agree with TRBD2. Germline lookup yields CDR1 MGHDK and CDR2 SYGVNS. CDR3 length: 18 residues.

This rearrangement joins TRBV5-1 to TRBJ2-7; D remains ambiguous. Per the germline V gene, CDR1 is SGHRS and CDR2 is YFSETQ. V lost 4 bases and J lost 1, with 15 bases in between. This CDR3 is built from 15 residues. The CDR3 here is CASSLMGSGSYEQYF. CDR3 sequence (DNA): TGCGCCAGCAGCCTGATGGGCAGTGGGTCCTACGAGCAGTACTTC.

On this clonotype itself: The junction departs from the called germline gene at one end, perhaps through a read error. The chain carries TRBV7-3 and TRBJ2-1; 8 bases align to TRBD2. The CDR3 runs 16 residues. From germline, CDR1 is SGHTA and CDR2 FQGTGA. CDR3 coding DNA: TGTGCCGGCAGCTCCGGACTAACGGGAGGGTCCGGTGAGCAGTTCTTC. Amino acid sequence: CAGSSGLTGGSGEQFF. Looking up the rest from reference TRBV7-3 and TRBJ2-1 gives the full variable domain: GAGVSQTPSNKVTEKGKYVELRCDPISGHTALYWYRQSLGQGPEFLIYFQGTGAADDSGLPNDRFFAVRPEGSVSTLKIQRTERGDSAVYLCAGSSGLTGGSGEQFFGPGTRLTVL.

The V and J genes are TRBV5-4 and TRBJ2-3; 8 bases line up with TRBD2. The V gene end was trimmed by 5 bases and the J gene end by 3 bases; junction bases not matched to a gene: 8. This CDR3 comprises 15 residues. The germline V gene encodes CDR1 SGHNT and CDR2 YYREEE (reference sequence). CDR3 amino acids: CASRVSGTWTDTQYF. CDR3 nucleotide sequence: TGTGCCAGCAGGGTTAGCGGGACCTGGACAGATACGCAGTATTTT.

For this clonotype: Sequence at one end of the junction differs from germline and may be a read error. The chain couples TRBV6-5 to TRBJ1-1; D is unclear. The CDR3 spans 14 residues. Looked up from germline, CDR1 is MNHEY and CDR2 is SVGAGI. CDR3 region: CASTQNMGFTEAFF. The CDR3 DNA reads as TGTGCCAGCACCCAGAATATGGGGTTCACTGAAGCCTTCTTT.

Concerning this clonotype: A much larger clone sits a single nucleotide away, making a read error possible. The chain carries TRBV18 and TRBJ1-1, with D tentatively TRBD1 (6 bases). Germline V CDR1 and CDR2: KGHSH, LQKENI. The CDR3 spans 15 residues. Here the CDR3 reads CVSSPELQGNTEAFF. The CDR3 DNA is TGTGTCAGCTCACCGGAATTACAGGGGAACACTGAAGCTTTCTTT.

The chain combines TRBV11-2 with TRBJ2-4, with D perhaps matching TRBD2 (5 bases). Germline loops: CDR1 SGHAT, CDR2 FQNNGV. The CDR3 consists of 17 residues. V was trimmed by 0 bases and J by 1 base, leaving 13 bases between them. Here the CDR3 reads CASSLDASRIAKNIQYF. The CDR3 DNA follows: TGTGCCAGCAGCTTAGATGCTAGCAGGATTGCCAAAAACATTCAGTACTTC.

This chain links TRBV10-1 with TRBJ2-7; D perhaps matches TRBD1 (5 bases). In germline, CDR1 is WNHNN, CDR2 SYGVQD (reference sequence). This CDR3 is 13 amino acids long. The germline V and J ends were trimmed by 2 bases and 6 bases, with 11 bases remaining between them. The CDR3 coding sequence is TGCGCCAGCAGTGAGATGCAGGGTAGCGAGCAGTACTTC. Its translation is CASSEMQGSEQYF.

Comments on this clonotype: The germline gene is not matched at one end of the junction; a read error may be the cause. The chain employs TRBV6-1 and TRBJ2-3, with D possibly matching TRBD1 (6 bases). The CDR3 length is 15 residues. Per germline, CDR1 MNHNS and CDR2 SASEGT. In DNA, the CDR3 is TGTGCCAACAGTCAATCGGCAGGGGGCACAGATACGCAGTATTTT. Translating it yields CANSQSAGGTDTQYF.

In regard to this clonotype: The junction does not match germline at one end; this may be a read error. The V and J genes are TRBV5-1 and TRBJ2-4; either TRBD1 or TRBD2 may fit D (6 bases each). The CDR3 covers 15 residues. Germline loops: CDR1 SGHRS, CDR2 YFSETQ. CDR3 amino acids: CASSSSLGGRDIRYF. CDR3 bases: TGCGCCAGCAGCTCCAGTCTGGGAGGCAGGGACATTCGGTACTTC.

The table lists this clonotype with a few counts. Mismatch with germline at one junction end may stem from a read error. The chain recombines TRBV11-2 with TRBJ1-1; D remains ambiguous. Germline values: CDR1 SGHAT, CDR2 FQNNGV. CDR3 length: 16 residues. The CDR3 nucleotides read TGTGCCAACAGCTTCGATTTGAGCGGAAGAGTCGCTGAAGCTTCCTTT. This codes for CANSFDLSGRVAEASF.

In the case of this clonotype: The conserved final phenylalanine or tryptophan is absent from the CDR3, which likely points to a read error. The chain uses TRBV7-9 and TRBJ2-3; TRBD1 is a possible D gene (5 bases). There are 13 residues in the CDR3. CDR1 and CDR2 from the germline V gene are SEHNR and FQNEAQ (reference sequence). The V gene lost 5 bases and the J gene lost 8 bases, with 14 bases spanning the gap. CDR3 sequence reads: CASSLLQAGTQYL. The CDR3 bases are TGTGCCAGCAGCCTCTTACAGGCAGGTACGCAGTATCTT.

A remark on this clonotype: One end of the junction does not line up with germline, which may come from a read error. The rearrangement joins TRBV4-1 to TRBJ1-2, with D hard to call. This CDR3 has 15 residues. Germline CDR1 and CDR2: MGHRA and YSYEKL. The CDR3 loop reads CTSSQGSIRGYGYTF. The CDR3 DNA sequence: TGCACCAGCAGCCAAGGAAGTATCCGAGGTTATGGCTACACCTTC.

Of note for this clonotype: Germline is not matched at one junction end, which may reflect a read error. This chain joins TRBV6-1 and TRBJ2-2; the D gene could be TRBD1 or TRBD2 (5 bases each). This CDR3 comprises 15 residues. In germline, CDR1 is MNHNS, CDR2 SASEGT. CDR3 protein: CASDTGPFNTGELFF. For the CDR3, the DNA is TGTGCCAGCGATACAGGTCCCTTTAACACCGGGGAGCTGTTTTTC.

This clonotype was detected ten times or more. The genes are TRBV6-1 and TRBJ2-4; D gene ambiguous. Trimming removed 4 bases at V and 8 bases at J, with 6 bases between. Germline CDR1 and CDR2: MNHNS and SASEGT. The CDR3 is made up of 11 amino acids. The CDR3 DNA sequence: TGTGCCAGCAGTGCGGCTGACATTCAGTACTTC. It specifies CASSAADIQYF.

The chain couples TRBV28 to TRBJ2-7; 7 nucleotides agree with TRBD2. Unmatched junction bases numbered 13, after V lost 5 bases and J lost 12 bases. The CDR3 sequence is 13 residues long. Germline V gene data show CDR1 as MDHEN and CDR2 as SYDVKM. CDR3: CASSKTPRTRGYF. CDR3 nucleotides: TGTGCCAGCAGTAAAACCCCTAGGACTAGAGGGTACTTC.